Following are 28 T cell receptor beta chains from one sample sequenced in a study of post-analysis software for immune sequencing data. Prepared TCR beta cDNA libraries contained unique molecular identifiers. TCRdb itself ran the PCR reads through MiXCR, one entry per CDR3 protein. The top ten hold over 10% of the sample, which has a few hundred thousand distinct CDR3 sequences, roughly 45% seen once. Study-level findings and limits: TRBV segments more frequent in patients than in controls numbered roughly 5 and included TRBV5-6, TRBV5-1 and TRBV20-1.

No antigens are known for them. Sequencing input: blood. These receptors were obtained from a girl aged 10-17 years with multiple sclerosis.

The CDR3 nucleotides read TGTGCCAGCTATACAGTGAGGCAGACCCAGTACTTC. Translation: CASYTVRQTQYF. V and J are TRBV28 and TRBJ2-5; D ambiguous. CDR1 and CDR2 from the germline V gene are MDHEN and SYDVKM. This CDR3 spans 12 amino acids. V dropped 8 bases and J dropped 6 bases, with 13 bases sitting between them.

This clonotype occurred a few times. The chain combines TRBV29-1 with TRBJ2-5; 10 bases are shared with TRBD2. This CDR3 is built from 13 residues. Germline CDR1 and CDR2: SQVTM and ANQGSEA. The V gene end was trimmed by 4 bases and the J gene end by 7 bases; junction bases not matched to a gene: 6. CDR3 DNA: TGCAGCGTTGTACCTAGCGGGAGAGGGACCCAGTACTTC. It yields the protein CSVVPSGRGTQYF.

The chain links TRBV6-5 to TRBJ2-5; D unresolved. The end of the DNA aligns better with TRBJ2-7, so the J call may be wrong. The CDR3 runs 14 residues. CDR1 and CDR2 (germline): MNHEY, SVGAGI. For the CDR3, the DNA is TGTGCCAGCAGCCAAAGGGTAAGGGTCCACGAGCAGTACTTC. Its translation is CASSQRVRVHEQYF.

This clonotype was observed a few times. The chain combines TRBV15 with TRBJ2-5, with 10 bases identical to TRBD1. The end of the DNA is better explained by TRBJ2-7, so the J call may be wrong. This CDR3 comprises 15 residues. Looked up from germline, CDR1 is LNHNV and CDR2 is YYDKDF (reference sequence). DNA for the CDR3: TGTGCCACCAGCCCAGACAGGGGGCAACCCCACGAGCAGTACTTC. This sequence encodes CATSPDRGQPHEQYF.

The V gene is TRBV7-9, the J gene TRBJ1-1; no clear D gene. Trimming left V 1 base short and J 10 bases short, with 16 bases between. This CDR3 has 14 residues. Per germline, CDR1 SEHNR and CDR2 FQNEAQ (reference sequence). The CDR3 region is CASSLDSRWPGAFF. The DNA for the CDR3 is TGTGCCAGCAGCTTAGATTCCCGATGGCCCGGAGCTTTCTTT.

This clonotype was picked up a small number of times. This sequence joins TRBV6-5 and TRBJ1-2; TRBD1 matches 9 bases. Trimming cost V 5 bases and J 2 bases; bases outside gene matches: 3. CDR1 is MNHEY and CDR2 is SVGAGI in the germline V gene. This CDR3 region has 14 residues. The CDR3 DNA follows: TGTGCCAGCAGTCACAGGGGGCAGAACTATGGCTACACCTTC. Protein: CASSHRGQNYGYTF.

This clonotype has just a few counts. This chain links TRBV20-1 with TRBJ1-5, with D unresolved. Looked up from germline, CDR1 is DFQATT and CDR2 is SNEGSKA (reference sequence). V lost 6 bases and J 5 bases, leaving 20 bases between the germline ends. This CDR3 spans 15 amino acids. This CDR3 reads CSASSLQTTDQPQHF. The CDR3 DNA is TGCAGTGCGTCCTCACTCCAGACAACCGATCAGCCCCAGCATTTT.

The chain couples TRBV4-1 to TRBJ1-2; TRBD1 matches at 7 bases. The CDR3 consists of 15 residues. V trimming: 2 bases; J trimming: 8 bases; junction bases outside the gene matches: 11. CDR1 MGHRA and CDR2 YSYEKL come from the germline V gene. This chain's CDR3 is CASSQPGQKTWGYTF. The CDR3 coding sequence is TGCGCCAGCAGCCAACCGGGACAGAAGACTTGGGGCTACACCTTC.

This chain connects TRBV6-2 or TRBV6-3 to TRBJ2-7; 7 nucleotides agree with TRBD1. V shed 2 bases and J 3 bases; nucleotides not matched to a gene: 7. Germline assignment: CDR1 MNHEY and CDR2 SVGEGT. The CDR3 extends over 15 amino acids. DNA of the CDR3: TGTGCCAGCAGTTACCCGCGGACAGGAGACTACGAGCAGTACTTC. Protein product: CASSYPRTGDYEQYF.

In its sample, this clonotype was seen a few times. V and J are TRBV25-1 and TRBJ2-3, with D perhaps matching TRBD2 (6 bases). V was trimmed by 6 bases and J by 5 bases, leaving 12 bases between them. CDR1 is MGHDK, CDR2 SYGVNS, per germline. The CDR3 runs to 13 residues. CDR3 sequence: CASRETGEDTQYF. Here the CDR3 DNA reads TGTGCCAGCAGGGAAACGGGGGAAGATACGCAGTATTTT.

This chain links TRBV21-1 with TRBJ2-4; the table calls TRBD1, which could not be checked here. The J call is uncertain, as TRBJ2-5 better fits the DNA end. TRBV21-1 constitutes a pseudogene. This CDR3 contains 16 residues. The CDR3 sequence: CASSGRTGRREQTQYF. CDR3 nucleotide sequence: TGTGCCAGCAGCGGGCGAACAGGGAGACGGGAACAGACCCAGTACTTC.

This clonotype was found a few times. The V call is TRBV11-3, the J call TRBJ2-7; no reliable D call. Germline-derived CDR1 and CDR2 are SGHNT and YENEEA. CDR3 length: 13 amino acids. V was trimmed by 5 bases and J by 6 bases, leaving 14 bases between them. The CDR3 DNA sequence: TGTGCCAGCAGCCCGACCCCTTTGGCCGAGCAGTACTTC. This gives the protein CASSPTPLAEQYF.

This clonotype was picked up a small number of times. The chain joins TRBV28 to TRBJ1-1; D is possibly TRBD1 (5 bases). The V gene lost 3 bases and the J gene lost 10 bases, with 15 bases spanning the gap. Germline assignment: CDR1 MDHEN and CDR2 SYDVKM. This CDR3 comprises 13 residues. The DNA for the CDR3 is TGTGCCAGCAGTTTCGGGACGCCCCAACTAGCTTTCTTT. This sequence encodes CASSFGTPQLAFF.

This clonotype was seen more than once but under ten times. The chain has TRBV28 and TRBJ2-7, with TRBD1 matching 7 bases. The length of the CDR3 is 16 residues. CDR1 MDHEN and CDR2 SYDVKM come from the germline V gene. The V and J ends lost 4 bases and 1 base, in that order; junction bases with no gene match: 10. This CDR3 reads CASSSLRQGISYEQYF. In nucleotides, the CDR3 is TGTGCCAGCAGTTCCCTCCGACAGGGAATTTCCTACGAGCAGTACTTC.

The V gene is TRBV6-2 or TRBV6-3, the J gene TRBJ2-5, with 7 bases matching TRBD1. This CDR3 spans 14 amino acids. V lost 6 bases and J lost 7; bases outside the gene matches: 11. CDR1 is MNHEY, CDR2 SVGEGT, per germline. CDR3 amino acids: CASSRDSSLGTQYF. The CDR3 region has the DNA TGTGCCAGCAGCCGGGACAGCTCCCTTGGGACCCAGTACTTC.

The chain joins TRBV5-1 to TRBJ2-7, with a possible D match to TRBD2 (6 bases). Trimming removed 2 bases at V and 0 bases at J, with 12 bases between. The length of the CDR3 is 15 residues. Germline-derived CDR1 and CDR2 are SGHRS and YFSETQ. The CDR3 DNA reads as TGCGCCAGCAGCTTTGACCGGGAGAGCTCCTACGAGCAGTACTTC. Its translation is CASSFDRESSYEQYF. Supplemented by reference TRBV5-1 and TRBJ2-7, the full variable domain reads KAGVTQTPRYLIKTRGQQVTLSCSPISGHRSVSWYQQTPGQGLQFLFEYFSETQRNKGNFPGRFSGRQFSNSRSEMNVSTLELGDSALYLCASSFDRESSYEQYFGPGTRLTVT.

The rearrangement links TRBV5-1 to TRBJ2-1, with 9 bases that match TRBD1. CDR1 is SGHRS and CDR2 is YFSETQ in the germline V gene. This CDR3 has 15 residues. The trim removed 2 bases at V and 5 bases at J, leaving 5 bases unmatched. The CDR3 loop is CASSFGTGSNNEQFF. CDR3 nucleotide sequence: TGCGCCAGCAGCTTTGGGACAGGGAGTAACAATGAGCAGTTCTTC.

This clonotype has more than one count but fewer than ten. The V call is TRBV20-1, the J call TRBJ2-7, with TRBD2 matching over 10 bases. Germline V gives CDR1 DFQATT, CDR2 SNEGSKA (reference sequence). There are 17 residues in the CDR3. J gave up 0 bases and V 6 bases, and 14 bases lay outside the gene matches. The CDR3 here is CSAEKTGLAGDSYEQYF. The CDR3 DNA is TGCAGTGCAGAAAAGACGGGGCTAGCGGGAGACTCCTACGAGCAGTACTTC.

This chain links TRBV20-1 with TRBJ2-1; D call uncertain. Germline loops: CDR1 DFQATT, CDR2 SNEGSKA (reference sequence). V dropped 4 bases and J dropped 5 bases, with 15 bases sitting between them. The CDR3 loop spans 14 amino acids. CDR3 protein: CSAIRSPRNNEQFF. Written as DNA, the CDR3 is TGCAGTGCTATCCGATCCCCTAGGAACAATGAGCAGTTCTTC.

This clonotype appeared a few times. This chain links TRBV12-3 or TRBV12-4 with TRBJ1-2; D might be TRBD1 (6 bases). V lost 5 bases and J lost 2, with 15 bases in between. The length of the CDR3 is 15 residues. The CDR3: CASSLNRQANYGYTF. For the CDR3, the DNA is TGTGCCAGCAGTCTCAATCGACAGGCAAACTATGGCTACACCTTC.

The chain employs TRBV20-1 and TRBJ2-5, with TRBD2 matching 11 bases. The CDR3 runs 16 residues. Germline V lookup: CDR1 DFQATT, CDR2 SNEGSKA (reference sequence). V was pared by 1 base and J by 1 base, with 5 bases of the junction left unmatched. The CDR3 protein is CSARGVGTSGQETQYF. The CDR3, as DNA: TGCAGTGCTAGAGGAGTGGGGACTAGCGGCCAAGAGACCCAGTACTTC.

This clonotype turned up a few times. J is TRBJ1-1 and V is TRBV7-8; 8 bases line up with TRBD1. V trimming: 5 bases; J trimming: 5 bases; junction bases outside the gene matches: 7. The germline V gene has CDR1 SGHVS and CDR2 FQNEAQ. CDR3 length: 14 amino acids. CDR3 residues: CASSPQGQGTEAFF. The DNA for the CDR3 is TGTGCCAGCAGCCCCCAAGGACAGGGAACTGAAGCTTTCTTT. Complete variable domain (other parts from reference TRBV7-8 and TRBJ1-1): GAGVSQSPRYKVAKRGQDVALRCDPISGHVSLFWYQQALGQGPEFLTYFQNEAQLDKSGLPSDRFFAERPEGSVSTLKIQRTQQEDSAVYLCASSPQGQGTEAFFGQGTRLTVV.

The chain couples TRBV10-3 to TRBJ1-1, with D possibly TRBD1 on 5 matching bases. There are 14 residues in the CDR3. V shed 4 bases and J shed 2 bases, with 11 bases lying between them. Germline values: CDR1 ENHRY, CDR2 SYGVKD. CDR3 sequence reads: CAISGGVRNTEAFF. Here the CDR3 DNA reads TGTGCCATCAGTGGAGGGGTCAGAAACACTGAAGCTTTCTTT.

This clonotype appeared a single time. J is TRBJ2-7 and V is TRBV28; D might be TRBD1 (5 bases). The CDR3 sequence is 13 residues long. Trimming removed 7 bases from V and 0 bases from J, with 10 bases in between. Looked up from germline, CDR1 is MDHEN and CDR2 is SYDVKM. The CDR3 here is CASKVTGSYEQYF. The CDR3 bases are TGTGCCAGCAAGGTCACAGGCTCCTACGAGCAGTACTTC.

This clonotype was counted only a few times. This rearrangement joins TRBV29-1 to TRBJ1-1; D is perhaps TRBD1 (5 bases). The CDR3 has 14 amino acids. Looked up from germline, CDR1 is SQVTM and CDR2 is ANQGSEA. The germline V and J ends were trimmed by 7 bases and 4 bases, with 19 bases remaining between them. The CDR3 DNA reads as TGCAGCGCCGATCGGGACTGGGGCCGCACTGAAGCTTTCTTT. It translates to CSADRDWGRTEAFF.

The V and J genes are TRBV7-2 and TRBJ2-7, with D hard to call. CDR3 length equals 15 residues. V lost 1 base, J lost 2 bases, and 12 bases lay in between. Germline V gene sequence: CDR1 SGHTA, CDR2 FQGNSA. The CDR3: CASSLEISGAYEQYF. CDR3 sequence (DNA): TGTGCCAGCAGCTTAGAGATCTCCGGAGCCTACGAGCAGTACTTC.

The chain is built from TRBV20-1 and TRBJ2-1; perhaps D is TRBD1 or TRBD2 (5 bases each). V was clipped by 1 base and J by 0 bases, with 16 bases between them. Germline values: CDR1 DFQATT, CDR2 SNEGSKA (reference sequence). The CDR3 is 17 amino acids. CDR3: CSARGGNGTGSYNEQFF. The CDR3 bases are TGCAGTGCTAGAGGGGGTAACGGGACCGGCTCCTACAATGAGCAGTTCTTC.

This clonotype has only a few counts. The V and J genes are TRBV20-1 and TRBJ2-7, with 7 bases that match TRBD1. The J segment lost 2 bases and the V segment lost 6 bases, leaving 13 bases of the junction unmatched. CDR1 is DFQATT, CDR2 SNEGSKA, per germline (reference sequence). This CDR3 is built from 15 residues. The CDR3 DNA reads TGCAGTGCCACTAGTCTCGGGACAGCGACCTACGAGCAGTACTTC. Its protein is CSATSLGTATYEQYF.